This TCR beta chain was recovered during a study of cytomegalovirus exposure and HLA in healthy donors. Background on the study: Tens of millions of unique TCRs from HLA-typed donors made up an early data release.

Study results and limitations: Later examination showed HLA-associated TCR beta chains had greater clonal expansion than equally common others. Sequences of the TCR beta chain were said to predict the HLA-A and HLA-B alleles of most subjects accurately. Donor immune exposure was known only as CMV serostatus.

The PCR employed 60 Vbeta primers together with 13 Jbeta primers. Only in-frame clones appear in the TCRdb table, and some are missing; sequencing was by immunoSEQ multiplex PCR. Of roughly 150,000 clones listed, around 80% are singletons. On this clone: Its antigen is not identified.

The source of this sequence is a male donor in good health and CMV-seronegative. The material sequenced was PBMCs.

The CDR3 reads CASSLQGQGDYGYTF. CDR3 DNA: TGTGCCAGCAGCTTGCAGGGACAGGGGGACTATGGCTACACCTTC. The chain carries TRBV5-5 and TRBJ1-2, with 11 bases lining up with TRBD1. CDR1 SGHKS and CDR2 YYEKEE come from the germline V gene (reference sequence). The CDR3 extends over 15 amino acids. V lost 1 base and J lost 3; bases outside the gene matches: 2.